The present T cell receptor beta chain was sequenced within a study of T-cell reconstitution after alpha-beta-depleted transplantation in children. The TCRbeta library was prepared with unique molecular identifiers. TCRdb reprocessed the PCR reads via MiXCR and lists one record per CDR3 protein. This sample has some 70,000 distinct CDR3 sequences, with about 7% found just once. The CDR3 has 15 residues. CDR1 is MNHEY and CDR2 is SVGEGT in the germline V gene. The V end was cut by 8 bases, the J end by 7 bases, with 21 bases between. This clonotype showed up just a few times. Sequences were derived from PBMCs from the stem cell graft donor, sampled from the stem cell graft. The V and J genes are TRBV6-2 or TRBV6-3 and TRBJ2-1, with D perhaps matching TRBD2 (7 bases). This clonotype was sampled from a human donor who donated a stem cell graft to a child with acute lymphoblastic leukemia. CDR3 protein: CASGDLVGGRNEQFF. In DNA, the CDR3 is TGTGCCAGCGGTGATCTAGTGGGGGGGCGTAATGAGCAGTTCTTC.